Below, 27 T cell receptor beta chains from the same sample are listed, as sequenced in a study of cytomegalovirus exposure and HLA in healthy donors. PCR was performed using 60 Vbeta and 13 Jbeta primers. Here immunoSEQ multiplex PCR was the method, and the copy in TCRdb shows in-frame clones only, minus some. The table has about 200,000 clones, approximately 80% seen once. What was sequenced was PBMCs. All receptors derive from a girl between 2 and 10 years old in good health and CMV-seronegative.

The V gene is TRBV25-1, the J gene TRBJ2-5; D may be TRBD2 (6 bases). Trimming removed 7 bases at V and 3 bases at J, with 12 bases between. The CDR3 has 13 amino acids. Per the germline V gene, CDR1 is MGHDK and CDR2 is SYGVNS. As DNA, the CDR3 is TGTGCCAGCAAAACATGGGGGGAAGAGACCCAGTACTTC. Protein product: CASKTWGEETQYF.

The rearrangement joins TRBV9 to TRBJ1-6; D not certain. The CDR3 runs 13 residues. Germline CDR1 and CDR2: SGDLS and YYNGEE. Trimming removed 0 bases at V and 10 bases at J, with 8 bases between. The DNA for the CDR3 is TGTGCCAGCAGCGTAGCCGGAGAGTCACCCCTCCACTTT. It is translated as CASSVAGESPLHF.

The CDR3 reads CASSDRGRLGANVLTF. CDR3 DNA sequence: TGTGCCAGTAGTGACAGGGGGCGACTTGGGGCCAACGTCCTGACTTTC. The J gene is TRBJ2-6, the V gene TRBV19, with TRBD1 matching 10 bases. Germline-derived CDR1 and CDR2 are LNHDA and SQIVND (reference sequence). The junction had 4 bases not matched to a gene; V was cut back by 5 bases and J by 3 bases. This CDR3 has 16 amino acids.

The chain carries TRBV11-1 and TRBJ2-7; no clear D gene. Germline lookup yields CDR1 SGHAT and CDR2 FQDESV (reference sequence). The CDR3 contains 15 residues. V was trimmed by 1 base and J by 4 bases, leaving 14 bases between them. As DNA, the CDR3 is TGTGCCAGCAGCTTAGGTAGTAGCAGTGAATACGAGCAGTACTTC. Protein sequence: CASSLGSSSEYEQYF.

V and J are TRBV6-1 and TRBJ1-2; TRBD1 agrees at 7 bases. Germline V lookup: CDR1 MNHNS, CDR2 SASEGT. V shed 3 bases and J 0 bases; nucleotides not matched to a gene: 1. The CDR3 contains 14 residues. The CDR3: CASSDGTANYGYTF. Written as DNA, the CDR3 is TGTGCCAGCAGTGACGGGACAGCTAACTATGGCTACACCTTC.

The rearrangement uses TRBV7-9 and TRBJ1-1; 8 nucleotides match TRBD1. Unmatched junction bases numbered 9, after V lost 5 bases and J lost 10 bases. Germline CDR1 is SEHNR and CDR2 is FQNEAQ (reference sequence). The CDR3 runs 13 residues. The CDR3 DNA follows: TGTGCCAGCAGCCGCGGACAGGGCGTGACAGCTTTCTTT. Translation: CASSRGQGVTAFF. The entire variable domain, with the rest obtained from reference TRBV7-9 and TRBJ1-1, is as follows: DTGVSQNPRHKITKRGQNVTFRCDPISEHNRLYWYRQTLGQGPEFLTYFQNEAQLEKSRLLSDRFSAERPKGSFSTLEIQRTEQGDSAMYLCASSRGQGVTAFFGQGTRLTVV.

CDR3 amino acids: CASGLNRDRGYSPLHF. CDR3 DNA sequence: TGTGCCAGTGGGCTAAACCGGGACAGGGGCTATTCACCCCTCCACTTT. This chain connects TRBV19 to TRBJ1-6; 10 nucleotides match TRBD1. Trimming at V came to 8 bases and at J to 8 bases, leaving 12 bases not matched to a gene. Germline V lookup: CDR1 LNHDA, CDR2 SQIVND (reference sequence). The CDR3 loop spans 16 amino acids.

V and J are TRBV19 and TRBJ2-7; the D gene is possibly TRBD2 (5 bases). Germline lookup yields CDR1 LNHDA and CDR2 SQIVND (reference sequence). This CDR3 spans 15 amino acids. V lost 7 bases and J lost 0, with 16 bases in between. CDR3 sequence: CASKEAALLSYEQYF. The CDR3 nucleotides are TGTGCCAGTAAGGAGGCGGCACTACTCTCCTACGAGCAGTACTTC.

V usage is TRBV25-1 and J usage is TRBJ1-1; the match to TRBD1 covers 8 bases. The V segment lost 6 bases and the J segment 1 base; nucleotides outside the gene matches: 7. The CDR3 is made up of 15 amino acids. In germline, CDR1 is MGHDK, CDR2 SYGVNS. CDR3 in DNA: TGTGCCAGCAGGGAGACAGGGGCCACGAACACTGAAGCTTTCTTT. It codes for CASRETGATNTEAFF.

The chain joins TRBV6-1 to TRBJ2-5; perhaps TRBD1 as D (6 bases). The CDR3 is 14 amino acids. Germline V gene data show CDR1 as MNHNS and CDR2 as SASEGT. With 2 bases removed from V and 4 bases from J, the gap between germline ends came to 11 bases. CDR3 protein: CASSERGRGETQYF. Written as DNA, the CDR3 is TGTGCCAGCAGTGAAAGGGGCAGGGGAGAGACCCAGTACTTC.

This chain joins TRBV21-1 and TRBJ1-1. TRBV21-1 is tagged as a pseudogene. There are 12 residues in the CDR3. CDR3 sequence: CASIRGCTEAFF. DNA for the CDR3: TGTGCCAGCATACGGGGTTGCACTGAAGCTTTCTTT.

The chain couples TRBV10-2 to TRBJ2-1; D call uncertain. Trimming stripped 4 bases from V and 0 bases from J, with 16 bases between. The CDR3 is 17 residues long. Germline V gene data show CDR1 as WSHSY and CDR2 as SAAADI. DNA for the CDR3: TGCGCCAGCAGTGCGGATCAGTATCGGAGCTCCTACAATGAGCAGTTCTTC. This encodes CASSADQYRSSYNEQFF.

The chain joins TRBV7-2 to TRBJ1-2; 8 bases are shared with TRBD1. Germline CDR1 reads SGHTA; CDR2 reads FQGNSA. This CDR3 has 13 amino acids. The junction had 7 bases not matched to a gene; V was cut back by 5 bases and J by 8 bases. For the CDR3, the DNA is TGTGCCAGCAGCAAAGGACAGGGAGGAGGCTACACCTTC. As protein: CASSKGQGGGYTF.

The V call is TRBV9, the J call TRBJ2-5; 10 bases fit TRBD2. The CDR3 runs 15 residues. Germline CDR1 SGDLS, CDR2 YYNGEE. V shed 10 bases, J shed 1 base, and the junction held 10 bases outside the gene matches. The CDR3 loop reads CASNQRGGIQETQYF. The CDR3 DNA is TGTGCCTCAAATCAGCGGGGGGGTATCCAAGAGACCCAGTACTTC.

Note on this clone: The junction and the germline gene differ at one end; a read error may be behind it. The chain has TRBV11-2 and TRBJ2-3; D not resolved. Per the germline V gene, CDR1 is SGHAT and CDR2 is FQNNGV. This CDR3 has 11 amino acids. The CDR3 is CASSQSPTHYF. The CDR3 bases are TGTGCCAGCAGCCAAAGCCCTACGCACTATTTT.

This sequence joins TRBV6-1 and TRBJ1-1, with unresolved D. Germline values: CDR1 MNHNS, CDR2 SASEGT. The germline V and J ends were trimmed by 5 bases and 6 bases, with 7 bases remaining between them. The CDR3 sequence is 11 residues long. Here the CDR3 DNA reads TGTGCCAGCAGTCTCTTTGCTGAAGCTTTCTTT. Its translation is CASSLFAEAFF.

This chain connects TRBV7-9 to TRBJ2-7; D is perhaps TRBD1 (6 bases). The V gene lost 1 base and the J gene lost 0 bases, with 16 bases spanning the gap. Germline lookup yields CDR1 SEHNR and CDR2 FQNEAQ (reference sequence). The CDR3 runs to 17 residues. The CDR3 DNA is TGTGCCAGCAGCTTAGTGTCCCTTGGGACATTCTCCTACGAGCAGTACTTC. Its protein product is CASSLVSLGTFSYEQYF.

The CDR3 region has the DNA TGTGCCAGCAGCCCGGAGACTCACGAAGAGACCCAGTACTTC. As protein: CASSPETHEETQYF. J is TRBJ2-5 and V is TRBV7-9; D unresolved. The V and J ends lost 5 bases and 3 bases respectively, with 13 bases between them. CDR1 is SEHNR, CDR2 FQNEAQ, per germline (reference sequence). The CDR3 contains 14 residues.

This chain uses TRBV7-2 with TRBJ2-7; 8 bases map to TRBD2. J lost 4 bases, V lost 3 bases, and 8 bases had no gene match. Germline V gene lookup returns CDR1 SGHTA and CDR2 FQGNSA. CDR3 size: 15 residues. CDR3 amino acids: CASSFLLADNYEQYF. The CDR3 DNA follows: TGTGCCAGCAGCTTCCTACTAGCGGATAATTACGAGCAGTACTTC.

The V gene is TRBV7-9, the J gene TRBJ1-2, with no clear D. This CDR3 has 13 amino acids. Trimming took 1 base from V and 0 from J, leaving 3 bases between them. From germline, CDR1 is SEHNR and CDR2 FQNEAQ (reference sequence). The CDR3 bases are TGTGCCAGCAGCTTAGACACTAACTATGGCTACACCTTC. It encodes CASSLDTNYGYTF.

The sample holds one count of this clone. This chain links TRBV9 with TRBJ1-3, with D hard to call. The CDR3 totals 15 residues. Trimming shortened V by 0 bases and J by 4 bases, and 11 bases separated the two germline ends. In germline, CDR1 is SGDLS, CDR2 YYNGEE. CDR3 loop: CASSVGKGLGNTIYF. In nucleotides, the CDR3 is TGTGCCAGCAGCGTAGGAAAAGGACTGGGAAACACCATATATTTT.

The V and J genes are TRBV11-1 and TRBJ2-5; 13 nucleotides agree with TRBD2. V shed 5 bases and J 5 bases; nucleotides not matched to a gene: 5. The CDR3 loop spans 15 amino acids. From germline, CDR1 is SGHAT and CDR2 FQDESV (reference sequence). The chain's CDR3 is CASSIRTSGGETQYF. The DNA for the CDR3 is TGTGCCAGCAGCATCCGGACTAGCGGGGGTGAGACCCAGTACTTC. Variable domain in full (rest from reference TRBV11-1 and TRBJ2-5): EAEVAQSPRYKITEKSQAVAFWCDPISGHATLYWYRQILGQGPELLVQFQDESVVDDSQLPKDRFSAERLKGVDSTLKIQPAELGDSAMYLCASSIRTSGGETQYFGPGTRLLVL.

This clone has a handful of counts. The chain joins TRBV7-6 to TRBJ2-6, with D perhaps TRBD1 (6 bases). Trimming left V 5 bases short and J 1 base short, with 15 bases between. Germline V gives CDR1 SGHVS, CDR2 FNYEAQ. This CDR3 contains 17 residues. The CDR3 DNA is TGTGCCAGCAGCGGGCCGCAGGGACATTCTGGGGCCAACGTCCTGACTTTC. Translation: CASSGPQGHSGANVLTF. The variable domain in full, with the rest retrieved from reference TRBV7-6 and TRBJ2-6, is GAGVSQSPRYKVTKRGQDVALRCDPISGHVSLYWYRQALGQGPEFLTYFNYEAQQDKSGLPNDRFSAERPEGSISTLTIQRTEQRDSAMYRCASSGPQGHSGANVLTFGAGSRLTVL.

The chain is built from TRBV5-4 and TRBJ2-3; maybe TRBD1 (5 bases). CDR3 size: 12 residues. V gave up 7 bases and J gave up 6 bases, with 12 bases separating them. From germline, CDR1 is SGHNT and CDR2 YYREEE (reference sequence). Here the CDR3 reads CASVGPGDTQYF. The CDR3 DNA sequence: TGTGCCAGCGTGGGGCCCGGGGATACGCAGTATTTT. Full variable domain (remainder filled in from reference TRBV5-4 and TRBJ2-3): ETGVTQSPTHLIKTRGQQVTLRCSSQSGHNTVSWYQQALGQGPQFIFQYYREEENGRGNFPPRFSGLQFPNYSSELNVNALELDDSALYLCASVGPGDTQYFGPGTRLTVL.

This clone was seen a handful of times. The CDR3 sequence: CASSFWGKGNEQYF. Written as DNA, the CDR3 is TGTGCCAGCAGCTTTTGGGGAAAGGGGAACGAGCAGTACTTC. The V and J genes are TRBV7-9 and TRBJ2-7; D perhaps matches TRBD1 (5 bases). Trimming shortened V by 3 bases and J by 5 bases, and 14 bases separated the two germline ends. The germline CDR1 and CDR2 sequences are SEHNR and FQNEAQ (reference sequence). The CDR3 runs to 14 residues. The full variable domain, in which reference TRBV7-9 and TRBJ2-7 provide the parts outside the CDR3, is DTGVSQNPRHKITKRGQNVTFRCDPISEHNRLYWYRQTLGQGPEFLTYFQNEAQLEKSRLLSDRFSAERPKGSFSTLEIQRTEQGDSAMYLCASSFWGKGNEQYFGPGTRLTVT.

V usage is TRBV7-9 and J usage is TRBJ2-3; the match to TRBD1 covers 10 bases. CDR3 size: 15 residues. The V and J ends lost 6 bases and 3 bases, in that order; junction bases with no gene match: 6. The germline CDR1 and CDR2 sequences are SEHNR and FQNEAQ (reference sequence). The chain's CDR3 is CASSADRGKTDTQYF. CDR3 DNA: TGTGCCAGCAGTGCGGACAGGGGGAAAACAGATACGCAGTATTTT. The whole variable domain, filled in from reference TRBV7-9 and TRBJ2-3, reads DTGVSQNPRHKITKRGQNVTFRCDPISEHNRLYWYRQTLGQGPEFLTYFQNEAQLEKSRLLSDRFSAERPKGSFSTLEIQRTEQGDSAMYLCASSADRGKTDTQYFGPGTRLTVL.

V and J are TRBV5-4 and TRBJ2-1; the match to TRBD2 covers 11 bases. With V trimmed by 0 bases and J by 8 bases, 16 bases remained unmatched. The CDR3 loop spans 19 amino acids. The V gene's germline CDR1 is SGHNT and CDR2 YYREEE (reference sequence). The chain's CDR3 is CASSLADSGRASGLDEQFF. In DNA, the CDR3 is TGTGCCAGCAGCTTGGCCGATAGCGGGAGGGCCTCAGGGTTGGATGAGCAGTTCTTC.